This T cell receptor beta chain was retrieved from a study of beta chain features in type 1 diabetes. Across the study: Cell yields, gender and age were similar in healthy donors and patients. Across all samples, about 100,000,000 sorted cells were examined.

The sequenced template was cDNA made from the entire isolated RNA. Profiling relied on immunoSEQ multiplex PCR, and the TCRdb table lists in-frame clones only, not all of them. This table has 15,000 or so clones, 43% appearing once. Unmatched junction bases numbered 4, after V lost 0 bases and J lost 4 bases. This CDR3 has 15 residues. Germline CDR1 and CDR2: SGDLS and YYNGEE. Without exception, sorted populations had purity beyond 95%. Specimen: stem cell memory CD4+ T cells from blood. The chain carries TRBV9 and TRBJ1-5; 7 positions match TRBD1. This receptor was identified in a woman aged 40 to 50 in good health. The CDR3 sequence is CASSVDLGQNQPQHF. The CDR3 DNA reads TGTGCCAGCAGCGTAGATTTGGGACAGAATCAGCCCCAGCATTTT. Filled out from reference TRBV9 and TRBJ1-5, the complete variable domain reads DSGVTQTPKHLITATGQRVTLRCSPRSGDLSVYWYQQSLDQGLQFLIQYYNGEERAKGNILERFSAQQFPDLHSELNLSSLELGDSALYFCASSVDLGQNQPQHFGDGTRLSIL.